This passage covers 21 T cell receptor beta chains from one sample sequenced in a study of blood T cell repertoires in COVID-19. Libraries were prepared by immunoSEQ multiplex PCR; TCRdb keeps only in-frame clonotypes and omits some of them. The sample has over 200,000 clones, approximately 80% seen once. Material for sequencing was PBMCs or T cells enriched from blood (not recorded which). The receptors originated from a man aged 55 to 70 who had recovered from COVID-19.

The chain has TRBV7-9 and TRBJ1-4; perhaps TRBD1 as D (5 bases). CDR3 length equals 15 residues. Trimming took 5 bases from V and 7 from J, leaving 17 bases between them. Germline V gene data show CDR1 as SEHNR and CDR2 as FQNEAQ (reference sequence). In DNA, the CDR3 is TGTGCCAGCAGCCCCGTCGGGGGTTGGGTTGAAAAACTGTTTTTT. Amino acid sequence: CASSPVGGWVEKLFF.

The chain has TRBV15 and TRBJ2-3; 11 nucleotides match TRBD2. Germline V gene lookup returns CDR1 LNHNV and CDR2 YYDKDF (reference sequence). The CDR3 has 17 residues. V shed 3 bases and J 3 bases; nucleotides not matched to a gene: 8. CDR3 in amino acids: CATSRALAGGQTDTQYF. CDR3 nucleotide sequence: TGTGCCACCAGCAGGGCCCTAGCGGGGGGCCAGACAGATACGCAGTATTTT.

The chain couples TRBV7-8 to TRBJ1-2; the match to TRBD1 covers 8 bases. The V segment lost 5 bases and the J segment 2 bases; nucleotides outside the gene matches: 4. The length of the CDR3 is 14 residues. The germline V gene encodes CDR1 SGHVS and CDR2 FQNEAQ. The CDR3 DNA follows: TGTGCCAGCAGCCCGAGGACAGGGAACTATGGCTACACCTTC. Its protein product is CASSPRTGNYGYTF. Full variable domain (outside the CDR3, taken from reference TRBV7-8 and TRBJ1-2): GAGVSQSPRYKVAKRGQDVALRCDPISGHVSLFWYQQALGQGPEFLTYFQNEAQLDKSGLPSDRFFAERPEGSVSTLKIQRTQQEDSAVYLCASSPRTGNYGYTFGSGTRLTVV.

The CDR3 region has the DNA TGCAGCGTTGGAGGGGGAGACTATGGCTACACCTTC. Amino acid sequence: CSVGGGDYGYTF. This chain connects TRBV29-1 to TRBJ1-2, with D possibly TRBD1 on 6 matching bases. V lost 4 bases and J lost 3, with 9 bases in between. The germline V gene encodes CDR1 SQVTM and CDR2 ANQGSEA. The CDR3 has 12 amino acids.

This rearrangement joins TRBV19 to TRBJ1-4; tentatively, D is TRBD1 (5 bases). The ends were cut back, 5 bases at V and 7 bases at J, with 17 bases in the middle. Per the germline V gene, CDR1 is LNHDA and CDR2 is SQIVND (reference sequence). The CDR3 has 15 residues. CDR3 sequence: CASSGIDRGPEKLFF. The CDR3 nucleotides are TGTGCCAGTAGTGGAATAGACAGAGGACCTGAAAAACTGTTTTTT.

J is TRBJ1-1 and V is TRBV5-1, with 10 bases lining up with TRBD1. Germline trimming cut 3 bases from V and 5 bases from J; bases unmatched to any gene: 4. This CDR3 spans 14 amino acids. Per germline, CDR1 SGHRS and CDR2 YFSETQ. DNA for the CDR3: TGCGCCAGCAGCTGGGGACAGGGGACTACTGAAGCTTTCTTT. Translating gives CASSWGQGTTEAFF.

This clone has just a few counts. The V gene is TRBV10-3, the J gene TRBJ1-1; TRBD1 aligns across 8 bases. CDR1 is ENHRY and CDR2 is SYGVKD in the germline V gene. V dropped 6 bases and J dropped 5; count of bases not matched to a gene: 8. The CDR3 consists of 14 residues. CDR3 protein: CAISDRQGRTEAFF. DNA for the CDR3: TGTGCCATCAGCGATAGACAGGGGAGGACTGAAGCTTTCTTT.

The chain links TRBV30 to TRBJ1-1; D is perhaps TRBD1 (6 bases). CDR1 is GTSNPN and CDR2 is SVGIG in the germline V gene (reference sequence). The CDR3 sequence is 13 residues long. V dropped 5 bases and J dropped 4 bases, with 14 bases sitting between them. For the CDR3, the DNA is TGTGCCTGGGGAGGACAGCTGTTCACTGAAGCTTTCTTT. Its protein product is CAWGGQLFTEAFF.

The chain couples TRBV24-1 to TRBJ1-5; possible D gene TRBD1, 5 bases. Germline V gene sequence: CDR1 KGHDR, CDR2 SFDVKD. CDR3 length: 13 residues. V lost 6 bases, J lost 5 bases, and 10 bases lay in between. CDR3 DNA: TGTGCCACCAGTTCAGGGCTTTATCAGCCCCAGCATTTT. Translating it yields CATSSGLYQPQHF.

The chain employs TRBV11-2 and TRBJ2-1; TRBD1 agrees at 8 bases. This CDR3 has 14 residues. Germline V lookup: CDR1 SGHAT, CDR2 FQNNGV. J gave up 5 bases and V 5 bases, and 5 bases lay outside the gene matches. The CDR3 sequence: CASSLTGDDNEQFF. The DNA of the CDR3 is TGTGCCAGCAGCCTGACAGGGGACGACAATGAGCAGTTCTTC.

The rearrangement links TRBV9 to TRBJ1-2; D unclear. CDR1 and CDR2 from the germline V gene are SGDLS and YYNGEE. The V end was cut by 0 bases, the J end by 6 bases, with 12 bases between. The CDR3 extends over 14 amino acids. The CDR3 sequence: CASSVAAGVDGYTF. The DNA for the CDR3 is TGTGCCAGCAGCGTAGCCGCCGGGGTGGATGGCTACACCTTC.

This sequence joins TRBV4-2 and TRBJ2-3, with 10 bases lining up with TRBD2. CDR3 length: 17 amino acids. V lost 2 bases and J lost 0; bases outside the gene matches: 5. The germline V gene encodes CDR1 LGHNA and CDR2 YNFKEQ. CDR3: CASSQYPGLASTDTQYF. Written as DNA, the CDR3 is TGTGCCAGCAGCCAATACCCGGGACTAGCGAGCACAGATACGCAGTATTTT.

The CDR3 here is CASRLVGSYGYTF. The CDR3 nucleotides are TGTGCCAGTAGACTAGTCGGCTCCTATGGCTACACCTTC. This chain joins TRBV19 and TRBJ1-2; D unresolved. Looked up from germline, CDR1 is LNHDA and CDR2 is SQIVND (reference sequence). The CDR3 consists of 13 residues. Trimming cost V 6 bases and J 4 bases, with 12 bases left between them.

V is TRBV7-2 and J is TRBJ2-3, with TRBD2 identical over 13 bases. V dropped 3 bases and J dropped 4; count of bases not matched to a gene: 10. The CDR3 loop spans 18 amino acids. From germline, CDR1 is SGHTA and CDR2 FQGNSA. The CDR3 sequence is CASSLGLAGPLESDTQYF. Written as DNA, the CDR3 is TGTGCCAGCAGCTTGGGACTAGCGGGGCCCCTAGAGTCAGATACGCAGTATTTT.

The chain joins TRBV2 to TRBJ1-1, with 12 bases matching TRBD1. Germline loops: CDR1 SNHLY, CDR2 FYNNEI. This CDR3 is built from 19 residues. V shed 7 bases and J 3 bases; nucleotides not matched to a gene: 18. Written as DNA, the CDR3 is TGTGCCAGCACCACGCTACTCCGGGACAGGGGGCCCTTTGACACTGAAGCTTTCTTT. Amino acid sequence: CASTTLLRDRGPFDTEAFF. Full variable domain (missing parts from reference TRBV2 and TRBJ1-1): EPEVTQTPSHQVTQMGQEVILRCVPISNHLYFYWYRQILGQKVEFLVSFYNNEISEKSEIFDDQFSVERPDGSNFTLKIRSTKLEDSAMYFCASTTLLRDRGPFDTEAFFGQGTRLTVV.

The V and J genes are TRBV6-4 and TRBJ2-2, with a weak D call TRBD2 (6 bases). CDR1 and CDR2 (germline): MRHNA, SNTAGT. The V and J ends lost 1 base and 3 bases respectively, with 9 bases between them. This CDR3 has 15 residues. The CDR3 is CASSDYSGDTGELFF. As DNA, the CDR3 is TGTGCCAGCAGTGACTATTCGGGGGACACCGGGGAGCTGTTTTTT.

This chain uses TRBV28 with TRBJ2-5, with 8 bases aligning to TRBD1. The CDR3 length is 14 residues. In germline, CDR1 is MDHEN, CDR2 SYDVKM. The V and J ends lost 10 bases and 1 base, in that order; junction bases with no gene match: 8. The chain's CDR3 is CAIKDRASQETQYF. As DNA, the CDR3 is TGTGCCATTAAGGACAGGGCTTCCCAAGAGACCCAGTACTTC.

The chain links TRBV29-1 to TRBJ1-2, with a possible D match to TRBD1 (6 bases). The CDR3 is 14 amino acids. Between the trimmed V and J ends, which lost 0 bases and 4 bases, there was a span of 12 bases. CDR1 is SQVTM and CDR2 is ANQGSEA in the germline V gene. Written as DNA, the CDR3 is TGCAGCGTTGAAGATACCCTAGGGGGCTATGGCTACACCTTC. It specifies CSVEDTLGGYGYTF.

V gene TRBV9 combines with J gene TRBJ1-1; tentatively, D is TRBD1 (5 bases). CDR3 length equals 17 residues. The V gene's germline CDR1 is SGDLS and CDR2 YYNGEE. Trimming cost V 0 bases and J 8 bases, with 23 bases left between them. CDR3 loop: CASSVEVSGRPGGEAFF. CDR3 nucleotide sequence: TGTGCCAGCAGCGTAGAGGTTTCTGGCAGGCCCGGGGGGGAAGCTTTCTTT.

The chain is built from TRBV12-5 and TRBJ2-5; unclear D gene. The CDR3 consists of 12 residues. V lost 8 bases and J lost 5, with 12 bases in between. CDR1 and CDR2 from the germline V gene are LGHNT and FRNRAP. The DNA of the CDR3 is TGTGCTAGTTTGGCTCCCCTGGAGACCCAGTACTTC. Protein product: CASLAPLETQYF.

The rearrangement joins TRBV5-6 to TRBJ1-1; D is unresolved. The CDR3 has 13 amino acids. CDR1 is SGHDT and CDR2 is YYEEEE in the germline V gene. The V end was cut by 4 bases, the J end by 6 bases, with 13 bases between. The CDR3 sequence is CASSRRGTAEAFF. CDR3 in DNA: TGTGCCAGCAGCCGACGGGGTACGGCTGAAGCTTTCTTT.